This entry is about one TCR beta chain. The antigen remains undetermined. Trimming cost V 6 bases and J 4 bases, with 13 bases left between them. The V gene's germline CDR1 is LGHNA and CDR2 YSLEER. The length of the CDR3 is 14 residues. The sample belongs to a study of radiotherapy plus CTLA-4 blockade in lung cancer. Study-wide points: Blood-borne expansion of tumor-derived TCR clones followed radiotherapy plus ipilimumab. Early blood T cell clone dynamics, with interferon-beta, were reported to best predict response.

Enrolled patients, whose metastatic non-small-cell lung cancer was chemo-refractory, received focal radiation plus CTLA-4 blockade with ipilimumab. The protocol was immunoSEQ multiplex PCR, while the TCRdb copy is restricted to in-frame clones and leaves out a portion. Of approximately 34,000 clones in the sample, 70% were seen once. V is TRBV4-3 and J is TRBJ2-1; TRBD1 is a possible D gene (6 bases). Sequencing was performed on peripheral blood, taken from a patient treated with radiotherapy plus ipilimumab. This TCR was recovered from a human donor with non-small cell lung cancer who had stable disease on radiotherapy plus ipilimumab. The CDR3 reads CASRGQGIYNEQFF. The CDR3 region has the DNA TGCGCCAGCAGAGGCCAGGGGATTTACAATGAGCAGTTCTTC.